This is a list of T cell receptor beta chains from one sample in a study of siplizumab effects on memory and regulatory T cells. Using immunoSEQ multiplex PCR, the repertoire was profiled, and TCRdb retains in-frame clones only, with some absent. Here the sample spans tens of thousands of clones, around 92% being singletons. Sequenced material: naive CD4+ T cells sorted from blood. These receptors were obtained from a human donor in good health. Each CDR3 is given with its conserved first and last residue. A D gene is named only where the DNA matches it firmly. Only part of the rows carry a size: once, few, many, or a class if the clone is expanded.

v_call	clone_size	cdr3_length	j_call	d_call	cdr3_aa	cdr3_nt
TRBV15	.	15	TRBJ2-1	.	CATSRGWGPYNEQFF	TGTGCCACGAGCAGGGGCTGGGGGCCGTACAATGAGCAGTTCTTC
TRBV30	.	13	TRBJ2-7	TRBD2	CAWSSSGPPPSYF	TGTGCCTGGAGTAGTAGCGGGCCTCCGCCTTCTTACTTC
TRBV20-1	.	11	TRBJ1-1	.	CSAAMNTEAFF	TGCAGTGCTGCCATGAACACTGAAGCTTTCTTT
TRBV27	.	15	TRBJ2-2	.	CASSLKKTGPGELFF	TGTGCCAGCAGTTTAAAAAAAACAGGGCCCGGGGAGCTGTTTTTT
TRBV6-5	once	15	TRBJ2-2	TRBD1	CASSRDRAETGELFF	TGTGCCAGCAGCAGAGACAGGGCCGAGACCGGGGAGCTGTTTTTT
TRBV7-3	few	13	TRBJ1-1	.	CASSRAPNTEAFF	TGTGCCAGCAGTAGGGCCCCGAACACTGAAGCTTTCTTT
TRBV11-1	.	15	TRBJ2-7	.	CASSEGGAPTYEQYF	TGTGCCAGCAGCGAAGGGGGGGCTCCTACCTACGAGCAGTACTTC
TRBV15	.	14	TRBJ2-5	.	CATSRSQKQETQYF	TGTGCCACCAGCAGATCACAGAAACAAGAGACCCAGTACTTC
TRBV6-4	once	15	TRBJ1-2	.	CASSVEGQANSGYTF	TGTGCCAGCAGTGTCGAGGGACAAGCGAATAGTGGCTACACCTTC
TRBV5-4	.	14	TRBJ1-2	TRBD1	CASSSEQGAYGYTF	TGTGCCAGCAGCTCCGAGCAGGGGGCCTATGGCTACACCTTC
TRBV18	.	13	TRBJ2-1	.	CASSLRDTYEQFF	TGTGCCAGCTCACTAAGGGATACCTATGAGCAGTTCTTC
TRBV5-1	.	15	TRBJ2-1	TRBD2	CASSLVAGANNEQFF	TGCGCCAGCAGCTTGGTAGCGGGAGCCAACAATGAGCAGTTCTTC
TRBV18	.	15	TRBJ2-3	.	CASSPPWVSESTQYF	TGTGCCAGCTCCCCGCCGTGGGTTAGCGAGTCTACGCAGTATTTT
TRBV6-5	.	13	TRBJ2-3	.	CASRRGKTDTQYF	TGTGCCAGCAGGAGGGGGAAGACAGATACGCAGTATTTT
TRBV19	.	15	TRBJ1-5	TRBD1	CASSIYGTAGQPQHF	TGTGCCAGTAGTATATACGGGACAGCGGGGCAGCCCCAGCATTTT
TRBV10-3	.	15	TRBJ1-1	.	CAISVDSFTLGEAFF	TGTGCCATCAGTGTCGACAGCTTTACTCTGGGGGAAGCTTTCTTT
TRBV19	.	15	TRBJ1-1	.	CASSINVRLNTEAFF	TGTGCCAGTAGTATAAATGTGAGATTGAACACTGAAGCTTTCTTT
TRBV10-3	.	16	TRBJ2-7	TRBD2	CAISESSGASSYEQYF	TGTGCCATCAGTGAGTCGAGCGGGGCTAGCTCCTACGAGCAGTACTTC
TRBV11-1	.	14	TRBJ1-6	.	CASSLGDRQSPLHF	TGTGCCAGCAGCTTAGGCGACCGGCAGTCACCCCTCCACTTT
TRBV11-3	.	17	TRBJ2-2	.	CASSLVTGALNTGELFF	TGTGCCAGCAGCTTAGTCACGGGAGCCCTGAACACCGGGGAGCTGTTTTTT
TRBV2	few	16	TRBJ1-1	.	CASTDRGRPVNTEAFF	TGTGCCAGCACGGACAGAGGCCGTCCCGTGAACACTGAAGCTTTCTTT
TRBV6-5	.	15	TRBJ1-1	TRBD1	CASSRTGGEDTEAFF	TGTGCCAGCAGCAGGACAGGGGGCGAGGACACTGAAGCTTTCTTT
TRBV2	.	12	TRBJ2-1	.	CASSGDTGRQFF	TGTGCCAGCAGCGGGGACACCGGTAGGCAGTTCTTC
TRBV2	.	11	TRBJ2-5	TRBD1	CASSVTGTQYF	TGTGCCAGCAGTGTGACAGGGACCCAATACTTC
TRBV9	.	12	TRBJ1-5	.	CASSRPGQPQHF	TGTGCCAGCAGCCGGCCCGGGCAGCCCCAGCATTTT
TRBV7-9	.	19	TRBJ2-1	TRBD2	CASSLGGLAGRGGHNEQFF	TGTGCCAGCAGCTTAGGCGGACTAGCGGGACGGGGCGGCCACAATGAGCAGTTCTTC
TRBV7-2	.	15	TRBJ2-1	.	CASSLEGRSYNEQFF	TGTGCCAGCAGCTTAGAGGGACGGTCCTACAATGAGCAGTTCTTC
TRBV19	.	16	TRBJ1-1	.	CASSTGSGRMNTEAFF	TGTGCCAGTAGTACAGGGTCCGGACGAATGAACACTGAAGCTTTCTTT
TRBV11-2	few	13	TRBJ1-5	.	CASSLDRRQPQHF	TGTGCCAGCAGCTTAGATCGCAGGCAGCCCCAGCATTTT
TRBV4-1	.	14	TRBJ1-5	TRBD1	CASSQGQDQRPQHF	TGCGCCAGCAGCCAGGGACAGGACCAGCGGCCCCAGCATTTT
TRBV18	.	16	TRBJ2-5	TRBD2	CASSPPASGGQETQYF	TGTGCCAGCTCACCACCGGCCAGCGGGGGTCAAGAGACCCAGTACTTC
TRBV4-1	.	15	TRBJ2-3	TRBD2	CASSQLAGGTDTQYF	TGCGCCAGCAGCCAACTAGCGGGGGGCACAGATACGCAGTATTTT
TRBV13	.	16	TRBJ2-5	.	CASSLGWGSVQETQYF	TGTGCCAGCAGCTTAGGCTGGGGCAGCGTCCAAGAGACCCAGTACTTC
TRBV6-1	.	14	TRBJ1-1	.	CASSVEGSGTEAFF	TGTGCCAGCAGTGTAGAAGGGTCGGGGACTGAAGCTTTCTTT
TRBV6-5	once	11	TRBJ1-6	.	CASRKNSPLHF	TGTGCCAGCAGGAAGAATTCACCCCTCCACTTT
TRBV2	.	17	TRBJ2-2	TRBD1	CASSELGQGNVAGELFF	TGTGCCAGCAGTGAACTGGGACAGGGTAATGTCGCCGGGGAGCTGTTTTTT
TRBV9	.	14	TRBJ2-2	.	CASSAVTGLGELFF	TGTGCCAGCAGCGCAGTAACAGGGCTTGGGGAGCTGTTTTTT
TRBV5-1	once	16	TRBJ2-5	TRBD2	CASSSGLAGTLETQYF	TGCGCCAGCAGCTCGGGACTAGCGGGAACCTTGGAGACCCAGTACTTC
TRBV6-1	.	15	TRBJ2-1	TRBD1	CASSAQGALANEQFF	TGTGCCAGCAGTGCACAGGGGGCATTGGCTAATGAGCAGTTCTTC
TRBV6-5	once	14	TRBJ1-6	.	CASSSRDTRSPLHF	TGTGCCAGCAGTTCCCGGGACACTCGCTCACCCCTCCACTTT
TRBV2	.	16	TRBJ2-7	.	CASRRETGLSSYEQYF	TGTGCCAGCAGGCGAGAAACGGGGCTCAGCTCCTACGAGCAGTACTTC
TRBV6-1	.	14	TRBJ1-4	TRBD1	CASRDRGPNEKLFF	TGTGCCAGCAGGGACAGGGGCCCGAATGAAAAACTGTTTTTT
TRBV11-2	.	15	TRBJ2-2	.	CASSRIQGQSGELFF	TGTGCCAGCAGCCGTATTCAGGGGCAGTCCGGGGAGCTGTTTTTT
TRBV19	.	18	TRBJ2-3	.	CASSIDRHPSDYTDTQYF	TGTGCCAGTAGTATAGATCGCCACCCCTCCGATTACACAGATACGCAGTATTTT
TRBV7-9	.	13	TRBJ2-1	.	CASSLYRENEQFF	TGTGCCAGCAGCTTATACAGGGAAAATGAGCAGTTCTTC
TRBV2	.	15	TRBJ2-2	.	CASGGLSPNTGELFF	TGTGCCAGCGGCGGACTCAGCCCGAACACCGGGGAGCTGTTTTTT
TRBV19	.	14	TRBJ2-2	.	CASRIPPGTGELFF	TGTGCCAGTAGAATCCCCCCCGGCACCGGGGAGCTGTTTTTT
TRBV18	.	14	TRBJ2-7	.	CASSRDGNSYEQYF	TGTGCCAGCTCGCGGGACGGAAACAGCTACGAGCAGTACTTC
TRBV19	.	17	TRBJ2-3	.	CASSSRVGGTSTDTQYF	TGTGCCAGTAGTTCTAGGGTTGGCGGGACTAGCACAGATACGCAGTATTTT
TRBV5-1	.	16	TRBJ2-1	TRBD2	CASSPATAGGYNEQFF	TGCGCCAGCAGCCCTGCCACAGCGGGGGGATATAATGAGCAGTTCTTC
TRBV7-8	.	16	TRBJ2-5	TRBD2	CASEAGTKSVQETQYF	TGTGCCAGCGAAGCGGGGACTAAGTCCGTCCAAGAGACCCAGTACTTC
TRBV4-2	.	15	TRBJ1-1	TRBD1	CASSAPGTGNTEAFF	TGTGCCAGCAGCGCCCCCGGGACAGGAAACACTGAAGCTTTCTTT
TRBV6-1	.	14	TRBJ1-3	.	CASAFTGLGNTIYF	TGTGCCAGTGCTTTTACAGGGCTCGGAAACACCATATATTTT
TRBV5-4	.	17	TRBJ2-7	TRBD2	CASHRAGGPLGSYEQYF	TGTGCCAGCCATAGAGCGGGAGGGCCTTTGGGCTCCTACGAGCAGTACTTC
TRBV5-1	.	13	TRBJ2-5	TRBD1	CASSLGQGETQYF	TGCGCCAGCAGCTTAGGACAGGGAGAGACCCAGTACTTC
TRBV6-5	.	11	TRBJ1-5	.	CASSADQPQHF	TGTGCCAGCAGTGCGGACCAGCCCCAGCATTTT
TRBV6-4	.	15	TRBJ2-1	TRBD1	CASRQGQGEYNEQFF	TGTGCCAGCAGGCAGGGACAGGGAGAATACAATGAGCAGTTCTTC
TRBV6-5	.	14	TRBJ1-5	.	CASSYLYSNQPQHF	TGTGCCAGCAGTTACCTCTATAGCAATCAGCCCCAGCATTTT
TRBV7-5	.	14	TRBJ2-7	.	CARSLAFGRCEQYF	TGTGCCAGAAGCTTAGCTTTTGGCCGTTGCGAGCAGTACTTC